These T cell receptor beta chains were read from a single sample in a study of blood T cells in healthy people across ages. MiXCR, run by TCRdb on the 5' RACE reads, gives a single entry per CDR3 protein. The sample has about 930,000 distinct CDR3 sequences, 29% seen once; the top ten hold 9.5% to 13%. The data also belong to a second study, concerning T cells of mothers and their children.

What was sequenced was blood. All receptors derive from a woman between 35 and 50 years old in good health. Both conserved end residues are part of each CDR3. The D gene is left open where the match is weak. Not every row has a clone size; where given, it reads once, few, many or a size class.

clone_size,j_call,d_call,v_call,cdr3_nt,cdr3_aa
-,TRBJ2-7,TRBD1,TRBV28,TGTGCCAGCAGTGACAAGGACAGGAGAGGGTACGAGCAGTACTTC,CASSDKDRRGYEQYF
-,TRBJ1-1,-,TRBV20-1,TGCAGTGCTCACGAGTGGGGGGTGAACACTGAAGCTTTCTTT,CSAHEWGVNTEAFF
once,TRBJ1-4,-,TRBV20-1,TGCAGTGCTAGAAGGTTCGCTTCGGGGACCTTTAATGAAAAACTGTTTTTT,CSARRFASGTFNEKLFF
-,TRBJ1-4,-,TRBV9,TGTGCCAGCAGCGCCACAGGGCTCCTTAATGAAAAACTGTTTTTT,CASSATGLLNEKLFF
-,TRBJ1-2,-,TRBV18,TGTGCCAGCTCGCCCCAGGACGGAGACCATGGCTACACCTTC,CASSPQDGDHGYTF
-,TRBJ1-5,-,TRBV29-1,TGCAGCGTAATGGACCCGAATCAGCCCCAGCATTTT,CSVMDPNQPQHF
-,TRBJ2-5,TRBD1,TRBV24-1,TGTGCCACCAGTGACCCCGGGACAGGGGGTTTCGGAGAGACCCAGTACTTC,CATSDPGTGGFGETQYF
-,TRBJ2-5,-,TRBV7-2,TGTGCCAGCAGCTTAGGGCAGGCGCGGAGGACCCAGTACTTC,CASSLGQARRTQYF
-,TRBJ1-2,-,TRBV5-6,TGTGCCAGCAGCTTCTCATCGAACCGTCCAAACTATGGCTACACCTTC,CASSFSSNRPNYGYTF
-,TRBJ1-2,-,TRBV18,TGTGCCAGCACAACCAGCCTAGACGGGGCTTTGTCGGGCTACACCTTC,CASTTSLDGALSGYTF
many,TRBJ1-2,-,TRBV20-1,TGCAGTGCTCCGGACAGAAGGAGCTATGGCTACACCTTC,CSAPDRRSYGYTF
-,TRBJ1-4,-,TRBV5-1,TGCGCCAGCAGCGTGACAACAACACCTAATGAAAAACTGTTTTTT,CASSVTTTPNEKLFF
few,TRBJ2-7,-,TRBV20-1,TGCAGTGCCGAAACCCGGACTTTATCCTACGAGCAGTACTTC,CSAETRTLSYEQYF
-,TRBJ1-2,-,TRBV25-1,TGTGCCAGCAGTGAAGGGGGGGCTACTAACTATGGCTACACCTTC,CASSEGGATNYGYTF
few,TRBJ2-3,TRBD2,TRBV7-2,TGTGCCAGCAGCTTAGTTCTAGCGGGGTCCACAGATACGCAGTATTTT,CASSLVLAGSTDTQYF
-,TRBJ1-2,-,TRBV7-2,TGTGCCAGCAGCTCCCGGGACCATCGGGGCTACACCTTC,CASSSRDHRGYTF
-,TRBJ2-7,-,TRBV2,TGTGCCAGCAGTGAATGGAGGGCAGGGGACTACGAGCAGTACTTC,CASSEWRAGDYEQYF
-,TRBJ2-3,-,TRBV6-4,TGTGCCAGCAGTGAAGAGGGAGGTCAGCCCCAGTATTTT,CASSEEGGQPQYF
few,TRBJ2-5,-,TRBV27,TGTGCCAGCAGTTTCGCGGCAAGCCAAGAGACCCAGTACTTC,CASSFAASQETQYF
-,TRBJ2-1,-,TRBV6-5,TGTGCCAGCAGTTACTCAGGCCGGGGGTCCTACAATGAGCAGTTCTTC,CASSYSGRGSYNEQFF
many,TRBJ2-1,-,TRBV6-6,TGTGCCAGCACTCAGGGAAGCTCCTACAATGAGCAGTTCTTC,CASTQGSSYNEQFF
few,TRBJ2-6,-,TRBV12-3/TRBV12-4,TGTGCCAGCAGTTTAGGGGCTGGGACCAACGTCCTGACTTTC,CASSLGAGTNVLTF
many,TRBJ2-7,-,TRBV29-1,TGCAGCGTTTCAGGGGATGGCTACGAGCAGTACTTC,CSVSGDGYEQYF
many,TRBJ1-1,-,TRBV9,TGTGCCAGCAGCCCAGAGGGGGGGAACACTGAAGCTTTCTTT,CASSPEGGNTEAFF
-,TRBJ2-1,-,TRBV3-1,TGTGCCAGCAGCTCGAGACGGGGGGCCTTCTACAATGAGCAGTTCTTC,CASSSRRGAFYNEQFF
few,TRBJ2-7,-,TRBV28,TGTGCCGGCAGGACCGACGTTCCCTACGAGCAGTACTTC,CAGRTDVPYEQYF
many,TRBJ2-7,-,TRBV9,TGTGCCAGCAGCGCCCCGGGGGCCAACGAGCAGTACTTC,CASSAPGANEQYF
-,TRBJ1-2,TRBD1,TRBV19,TGTGCCAGTAACCTCGGGACAGGAGGGGGAGTTGGCTACACCTTC,CASNLGTGGGVGYTF
few,TRBJ1-3,-,TRBV5-1,TGCGCCAGCAGTTGGGGTTCAGGGTACTCTGGAAACACCATATATTTT,CASSWGSGYSGNTIYF
few,TRBJ1-2,-,TRBV4-3,TGCGCCAGCAGCCAAGCGAGCAACTCTAACTATGGCTACACCTTC,CASSQASNSNYGYTF
-,TRBJ1-5,TRBD1,TRBV28,TGTGCCAGCAGTCCGGTTACAGGGGGGGTTCAGCCCCAGCATTTT,CASSPVTGGVQPQHF
few,TRBJ2-1,TRBD2,TRBV30,TGTGCCTGGAGATCAGCGGGGAGCTACAATGAGCAGTTCTTC,CAWRSAGSYNEQFF
many,TRBJ1-6,-,TRBV7-2,TGTGCCAGCAGCTTAGTACGGTCACCCCTCCACTTT,CASSLVRSPLHF
-,TRBJ1-1,TRBD1,TRBV9,TGTGCCAGCAGCGTAGTCGTTGGGGGGACAGGGGGGTCTATCGCTGAAGCTTTCTTT,CASSVVVGGTGGSIAEAFF
few,TRBJ1-5,-,TRBV27,TGTGCCAGCAGTTTTTACAGAAATCAGCCCCAGCATTTT,CASSFYRNQPQHF
many,TRBJ2-1,TRBD1,TRBV6-2/TRBV6-3,TGTGCCAGCACCAAAGGGACAGGGTACGACAATGAGCAGTTCTTC,CASTKGTGYDNEQFF
-,TRBJ2-5,-,TRBV2,TGTGCCAGCAGTGATCCCGGTGGACTGTTAAGTTGGGGGACCCAGTACTTC,CASSDPGGLLSWGTQYF
-,TRBJ2-3,TRBD1,TRBV9,TGTGCCAGCAGCGCGGGACAGGGAATCACAGATATGCAGTATTTT,CASSAGQGITDMQYF
many,TRBJ2-7,TRBD1,TRBV5-1,TGCGCCAGCAGCCAATCCGCGACAGGGGTCTACGAGCAGTACTTC,CASSQSATGVYEQYF
-,TRBJ2-3,TRBD1,TRBV5-1,TGCGCCAGCAGCTGGGGAACCGGGACAGGCACAGATACGCAGTATTTT,CASSWGTGTGTDTQYF
many,TRBJ2-1,-,TRBV6-4,TGTGCCAGCGGAAGGGGCAATGAGCAGTTCTTC,CASGRGNEQFF
-,TRBJ2-5,-,TRBV7-2,TGTGCCGGCAGCCTACGAACCGAGGAGACCCAGTACTTC,CAGSLRTEETQYF
-,TRBJ2-7,-,TRBV6-1,TGTGCCAGCAGTGATGCAGGTGGGGGCTACGAGCAGTACTTC,CASSDAGGGYEQYF
many,TRBJ2-7,TRBD1,TRBV6-2/TRBV6-3,TGTGCCAGCAGCCCCGGACAGGGGGCGCGAGGTAGCTACGAGCAGTACTTC,CASSPGQGARGSYEQYF
once,TRBJ2-2,TRBD1,TRBV28,TGTGCCAGCAGTTTAATTTCCCTCGGGACAGACTACACCGGGGAGCTGTTTTTT,CASSLISLGTDYTGELFF
many,TRBJ2-3,-,TRBV6-5,TGTGCCAGCAGAATGACCGATAGCACAGATACGCAGTATTTT,CASRMTDSTDTQYF
-,TRBJ2-3,-,TRBV10-3,TGTGCCATCGGTGAGCCTTTGGGTTATACGCAGTATTTT,CAIGEPLGYTQYF
-,TRBJ2-1,-,TRBV3-1,TGTGCCAGCAGCCAAGGACAGGCCTCCTACAATGAGCAGTTCTTC,CASSQGQASYNEQFF
many,TRBJ2-1,-,TRBV7-2,TGTGCCAGCAGCTTAGAACCGGGGAGGATTAGCAATGAGCAGTTCTTC,CASSLEPGRISNEQFF
-,TRBJ1-2,TRBD1,TRBV29-1,TGCAGTTCCCGGGAGTACAGGGGGGCTAACTATGGCTACACCTTC,CSSREYRGANYGYTF
few,TRBJ1-2,-,TRBV28,TGTGCCAGCAGTACCCTGACAGTTAACTATGGCTACACCTTC,CASSTLTVNYGYTF
-,TRBJ1-1,-,TRBV9,TGTGCCAGCAGCGTAGGCTCGCCGGGCACTGAAGCTTTCTTT,CASSVGSPGTEAFF
few,TRBJ1-1,-,TRBV24-1,TGTGCCACCAGTGATCATGGTGGGAACACTGAAGCTTTCTTT,CATSDHGGNTEAFF